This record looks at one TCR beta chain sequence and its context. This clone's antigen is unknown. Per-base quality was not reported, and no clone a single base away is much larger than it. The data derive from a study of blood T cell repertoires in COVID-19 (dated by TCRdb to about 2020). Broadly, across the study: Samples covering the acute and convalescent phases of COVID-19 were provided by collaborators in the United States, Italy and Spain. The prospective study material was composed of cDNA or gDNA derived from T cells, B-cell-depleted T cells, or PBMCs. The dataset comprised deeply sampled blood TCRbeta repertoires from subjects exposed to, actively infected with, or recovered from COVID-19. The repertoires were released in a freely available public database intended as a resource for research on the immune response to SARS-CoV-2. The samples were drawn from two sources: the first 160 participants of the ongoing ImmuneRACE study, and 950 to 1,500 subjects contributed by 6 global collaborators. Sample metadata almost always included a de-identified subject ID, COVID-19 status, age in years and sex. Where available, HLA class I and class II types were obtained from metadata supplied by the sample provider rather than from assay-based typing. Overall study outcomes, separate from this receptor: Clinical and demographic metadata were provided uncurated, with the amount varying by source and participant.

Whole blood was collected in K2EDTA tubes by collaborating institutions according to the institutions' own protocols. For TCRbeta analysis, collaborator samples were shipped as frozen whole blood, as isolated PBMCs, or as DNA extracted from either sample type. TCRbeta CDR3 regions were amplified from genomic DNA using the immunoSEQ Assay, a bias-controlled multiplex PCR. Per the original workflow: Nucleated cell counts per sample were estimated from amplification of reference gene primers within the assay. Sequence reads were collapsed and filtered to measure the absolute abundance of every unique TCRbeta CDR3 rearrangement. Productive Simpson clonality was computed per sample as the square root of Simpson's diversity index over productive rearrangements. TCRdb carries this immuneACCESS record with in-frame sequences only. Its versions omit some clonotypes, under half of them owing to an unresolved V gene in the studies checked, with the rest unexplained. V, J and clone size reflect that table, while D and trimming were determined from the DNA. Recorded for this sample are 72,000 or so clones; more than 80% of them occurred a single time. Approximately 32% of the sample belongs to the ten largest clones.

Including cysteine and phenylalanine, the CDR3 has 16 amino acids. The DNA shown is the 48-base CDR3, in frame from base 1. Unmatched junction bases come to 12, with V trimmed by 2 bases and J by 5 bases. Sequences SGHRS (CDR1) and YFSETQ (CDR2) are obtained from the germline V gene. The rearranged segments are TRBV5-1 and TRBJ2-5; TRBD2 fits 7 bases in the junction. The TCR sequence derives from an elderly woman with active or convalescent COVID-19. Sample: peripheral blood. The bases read TGCGCCAGCAGCTTATCGAGCAGCGGGCGGGGGGAGACCCAGTACTTC. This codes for CASSLSSSGRGETQYF.